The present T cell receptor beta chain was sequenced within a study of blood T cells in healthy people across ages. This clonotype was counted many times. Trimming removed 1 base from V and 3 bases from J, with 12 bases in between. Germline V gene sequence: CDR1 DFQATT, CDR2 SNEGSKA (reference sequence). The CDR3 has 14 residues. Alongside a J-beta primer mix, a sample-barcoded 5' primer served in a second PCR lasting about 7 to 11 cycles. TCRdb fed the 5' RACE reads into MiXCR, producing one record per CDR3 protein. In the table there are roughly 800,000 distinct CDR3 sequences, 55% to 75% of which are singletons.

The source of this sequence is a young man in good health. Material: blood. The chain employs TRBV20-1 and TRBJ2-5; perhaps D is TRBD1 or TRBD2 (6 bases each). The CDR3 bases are TGCAGTGCTAGAGTGGGGGGACAAAAAGAGACCCAGTACTTC. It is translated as CSARVGGQKETQYF.